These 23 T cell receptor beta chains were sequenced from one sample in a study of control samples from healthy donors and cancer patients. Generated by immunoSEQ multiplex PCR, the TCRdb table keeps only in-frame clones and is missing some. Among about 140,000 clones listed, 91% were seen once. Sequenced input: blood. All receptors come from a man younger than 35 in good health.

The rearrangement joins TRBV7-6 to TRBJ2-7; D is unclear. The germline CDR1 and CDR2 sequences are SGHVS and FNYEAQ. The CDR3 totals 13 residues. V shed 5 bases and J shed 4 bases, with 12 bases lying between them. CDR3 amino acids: CASSPQLDYEQYF. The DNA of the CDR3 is TGTGCCAGCAGCCCCCAATTAGATTACGAGCAGTACTTC.

The CDR3 sequence is CSVGDNQPQHF. The CDR3 DNA follows: TGCAGCGTAGGGGACAATCAGCCCCAGCATTTT. The gene calls are TRBV29-1 and TRBJ1-5; TRBD1 is a possible D gene (5 bases). Per germline, CDR1 SQVTM and CDR2 ANQGSEA. The CDR3 consists of 11 residues. V lost 6 bases to trimming and J lost 3 bases, with 6 bases between them.

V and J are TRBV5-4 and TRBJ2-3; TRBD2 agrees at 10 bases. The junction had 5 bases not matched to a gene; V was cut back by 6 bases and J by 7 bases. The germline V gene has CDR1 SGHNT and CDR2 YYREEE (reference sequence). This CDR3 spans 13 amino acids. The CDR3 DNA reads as TGTGCCAGCAATGGAGCGGGGGGGAATACGCAGTATTTT. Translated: CASNGAGGNTQYF.

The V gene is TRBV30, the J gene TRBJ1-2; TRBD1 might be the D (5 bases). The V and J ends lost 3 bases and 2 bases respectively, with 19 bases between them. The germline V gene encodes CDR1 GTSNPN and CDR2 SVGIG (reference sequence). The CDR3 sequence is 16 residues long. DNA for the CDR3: TGTGCCTGGAGGGTTCGACAGTTCGTTACGAACTATGGCTACACCTTC. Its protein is CAWRVRQFVTNYGYTF.

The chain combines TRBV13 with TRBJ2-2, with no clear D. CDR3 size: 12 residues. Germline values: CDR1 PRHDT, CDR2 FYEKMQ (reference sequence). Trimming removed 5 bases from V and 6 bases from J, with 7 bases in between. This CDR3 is CASSPQPGELFF. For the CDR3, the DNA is TGTGCCAGCAGCCCCCAGCCCGGGGAGCTGTTTTTT.

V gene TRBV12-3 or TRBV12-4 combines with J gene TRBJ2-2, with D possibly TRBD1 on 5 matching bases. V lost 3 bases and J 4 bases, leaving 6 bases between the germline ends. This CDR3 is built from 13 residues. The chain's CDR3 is CASSFGATGELFF. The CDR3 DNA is TGTGCCAGCAGTTTTGGGGCCACCGGGGAGCTGTTTTTT.

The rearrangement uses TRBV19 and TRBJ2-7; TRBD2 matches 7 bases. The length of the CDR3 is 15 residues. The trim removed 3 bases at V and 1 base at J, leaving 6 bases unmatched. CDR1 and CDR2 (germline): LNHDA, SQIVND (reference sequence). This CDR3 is CASSMLGGDSYEQYF. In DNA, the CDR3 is TGTGCCAGTAGTATGTTGGGGGGGGATTCCTACGAGCAGTACTTC.

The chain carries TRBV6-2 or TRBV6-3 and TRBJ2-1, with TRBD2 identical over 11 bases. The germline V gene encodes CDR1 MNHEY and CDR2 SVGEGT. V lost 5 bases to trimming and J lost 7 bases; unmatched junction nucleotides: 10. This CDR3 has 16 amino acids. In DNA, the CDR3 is TGTGCCAGCAGTCAGCTAGCGGGGGGTCCACAGAATGAGCAGTTCTTC. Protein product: CASSQLAGGPQNEQFF.

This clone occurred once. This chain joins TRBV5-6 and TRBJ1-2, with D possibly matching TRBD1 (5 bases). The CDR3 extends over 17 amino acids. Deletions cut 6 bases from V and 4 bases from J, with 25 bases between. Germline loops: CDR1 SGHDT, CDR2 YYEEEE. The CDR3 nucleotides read TGTGCCAGCATATACGCCGGGACGGCAGACGCCTTCTATGGCTACACCTTC. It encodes CASIYAGTADAFYGYTF.

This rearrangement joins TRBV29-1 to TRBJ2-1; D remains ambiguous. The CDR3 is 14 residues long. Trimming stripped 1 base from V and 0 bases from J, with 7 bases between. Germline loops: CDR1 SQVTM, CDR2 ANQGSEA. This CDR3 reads CSVEGETSYNEQFF. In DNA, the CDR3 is TGCAGCGTTGAAGGAGAGACCTCCTACAATGAGCAGTTCTTC.

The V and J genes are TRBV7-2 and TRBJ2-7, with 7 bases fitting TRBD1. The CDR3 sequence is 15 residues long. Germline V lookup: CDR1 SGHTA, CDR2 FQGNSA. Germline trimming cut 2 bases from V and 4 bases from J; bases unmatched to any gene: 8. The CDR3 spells CASSLRGQPLYEQYF. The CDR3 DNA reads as TGTGCCAGCAGCTTACGGGGACAGCCGTTGTACGAGCAGTACTTC.

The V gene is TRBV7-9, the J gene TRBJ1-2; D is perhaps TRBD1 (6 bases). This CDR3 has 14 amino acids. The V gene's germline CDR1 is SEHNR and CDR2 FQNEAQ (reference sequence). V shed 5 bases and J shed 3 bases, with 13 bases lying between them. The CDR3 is CASSPGGAYYGYTF. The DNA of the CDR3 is TGTGCCAGCAGCCCGGGGGGGGCTTACTATGGCTACACCTTC.

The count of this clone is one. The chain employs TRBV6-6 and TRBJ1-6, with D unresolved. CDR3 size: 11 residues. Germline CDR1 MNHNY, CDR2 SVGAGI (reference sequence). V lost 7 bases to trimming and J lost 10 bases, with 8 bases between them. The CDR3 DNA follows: TGTGCCAGCAACCCGGACTCACCCCTCCACTTT. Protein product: CASNPDSPLHF.

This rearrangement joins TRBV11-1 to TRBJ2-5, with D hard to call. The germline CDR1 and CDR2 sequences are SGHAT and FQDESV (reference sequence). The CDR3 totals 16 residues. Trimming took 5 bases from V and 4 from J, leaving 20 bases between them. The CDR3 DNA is TGTGCCAGCAGCGAAAGAAGGTGGGGTTCGAGAGAGACCCAGTACTTC. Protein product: CASSERRWGSRETQYF.

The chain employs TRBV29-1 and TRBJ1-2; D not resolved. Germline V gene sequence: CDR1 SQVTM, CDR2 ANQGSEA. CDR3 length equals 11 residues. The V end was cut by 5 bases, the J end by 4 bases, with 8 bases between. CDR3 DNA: TGCAGCGTTCCCGACGGCTATGGCTACACCTTC. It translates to CSVPDGYGYTF.

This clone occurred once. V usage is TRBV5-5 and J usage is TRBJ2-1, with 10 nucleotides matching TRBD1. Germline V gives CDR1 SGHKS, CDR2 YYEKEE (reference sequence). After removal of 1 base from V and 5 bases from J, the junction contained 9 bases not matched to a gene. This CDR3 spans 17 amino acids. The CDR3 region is CASSLYLGTGENNEQFF. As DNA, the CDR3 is TGTGCCAGCAGCTTGTATCTCGGGACAGGGGAGAACAATGAGCAGTTCTTC.

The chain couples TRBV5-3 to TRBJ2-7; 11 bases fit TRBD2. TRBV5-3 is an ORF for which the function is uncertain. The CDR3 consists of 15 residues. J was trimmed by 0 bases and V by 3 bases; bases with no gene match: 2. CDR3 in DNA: TGTGCCAGAAGCTCTAGCGGGGGGAACTCCTACGAGCAGTACTTC. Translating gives CARSSSGGNSYEQYF.

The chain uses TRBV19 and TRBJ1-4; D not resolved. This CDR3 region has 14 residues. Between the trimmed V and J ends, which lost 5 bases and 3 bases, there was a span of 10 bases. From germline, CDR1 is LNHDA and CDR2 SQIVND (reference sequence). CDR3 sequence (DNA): TGTGCCAGTAGTCCCCTTCAGGCTAATGAAAAACTGTTTTTT. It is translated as CASSPLQANEKLFF.

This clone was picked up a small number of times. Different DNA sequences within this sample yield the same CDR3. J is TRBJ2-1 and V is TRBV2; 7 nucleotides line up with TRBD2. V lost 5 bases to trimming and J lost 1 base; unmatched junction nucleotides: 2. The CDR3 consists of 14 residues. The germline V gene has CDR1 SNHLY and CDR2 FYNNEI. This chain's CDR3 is CASSPGGSYNEQFF. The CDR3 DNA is TGTGCCAGCAGTCCCGGGGGGTCCTACAATGAGCAGTTCTTC.

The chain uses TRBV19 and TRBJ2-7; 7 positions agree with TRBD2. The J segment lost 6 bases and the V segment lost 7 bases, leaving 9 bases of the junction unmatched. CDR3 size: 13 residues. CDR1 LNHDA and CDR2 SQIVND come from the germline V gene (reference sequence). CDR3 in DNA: TGTGCCAGTAAGGACGACCCGGGAGGCGAGCAGTACTTC. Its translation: CASKDDPGGEQYF.

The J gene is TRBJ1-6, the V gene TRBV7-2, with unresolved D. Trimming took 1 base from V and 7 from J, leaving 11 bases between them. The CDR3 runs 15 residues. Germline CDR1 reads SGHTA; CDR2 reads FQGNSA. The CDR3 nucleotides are TGTGCCAGCAGCTTAGGTGGCAGCCTGAATTCACCCCTCCACTTT. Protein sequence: CASSLGGSLNSPLHF.

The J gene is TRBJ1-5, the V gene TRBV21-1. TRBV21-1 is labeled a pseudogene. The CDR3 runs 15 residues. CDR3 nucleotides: TGTGCCAGCAGCGCCAAGGGGGGGGGAGGTCAGCCCCAGCATTTT. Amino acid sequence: CASSAKGGGGQPQHF.

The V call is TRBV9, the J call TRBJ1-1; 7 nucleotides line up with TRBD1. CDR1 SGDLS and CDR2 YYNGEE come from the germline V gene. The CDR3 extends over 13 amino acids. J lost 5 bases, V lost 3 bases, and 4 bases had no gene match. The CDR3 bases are TGTGCCAGCAGCGGGGCAGGGGGGACTGAAGCTTTCTTT. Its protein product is CASSGAGGTEAFF.